This T cell receptor beta chain was identified in a study of blood T cell repertoires in COVID-19. Study summary: The United States, Italy and Spain provided the acute and convalescent COVID-19 samples. Nucleic acid was either cDNA or gDNA, and it came from T cells, B-cell-depleted T cells, or PBMCs.

The germline gives CDR1 MNHNY, CDR2 SVGAGI (reference sequence). CDR3 length: 18 amino acids. With 5 bases clipped from V and 3 bases from J, the junction kept 16 bases outside the gene matches. How the authors handled the data: Amplification of reference gene primers provided the estimated nucleated cell counts. Assay used: immunoSEQ multiplex PCR; TCRdb lists only in-frame clones, some missing. That table supplies the V and J calls and clone size; D and trimming were determined from the DNA. The data hold tens of thousands of clones, with roughly nine tenths observed a single time. Material: peripheral blood. V usage is TRBV6-6 and J usage is TRBJ1-5; 7 nucleotides match TRBD1. This TCR came from a human donor in a cohort sampled during active COVID-19. The CDR3 DNA follows: TGTGCCAGCAGTCCTGCGAAGGGCGGGACAGATTTCAATCAGCCCCAGCATTTT. Translation: CASSPAKGGTDFNQPQHF.